This T cell receptor beta chain was profiled in a study of CD8+ T cells in alopecia areata. Stated treatment: oral pan-JAK inhibitor, 5-10 mg twice daily. Starting from PBMCs, sorting isolated CD4+ and CD8+ T cells. Overall study results and limits: Mice gave a clearer picture of TCR sharing than patients did, possibly for HLA-related reasons. A great number of expanded lesional clones endured in scalp and blood during tofacitinib.

This clone was seen just once. Antigen unknown. Extracted from the samples, RNA was reverse transcribed into cDNA to serve as the sequencing template. The assay was immunoSEQ multiplex PCR, and TCRdb's table has in-frame clones only and misses some. The table lists 200,000 to 250,000 clones, about 40% of them singletons. This CDR3 region has 14 residues. V lost 1 base and J 4 bases, leaving 10 bases between the germline ends. CDR1 is SGHDN and CDR2 is FVKESK in the germline V gene. The clonotype originates from a human donor with alopecia areata. The material sequenced was CD4+ T cells sorted from blood, taken between weeks 36 and 40, from a patient treated with tofacitinib. This chain uses TRBV14 with TRBJ2-5; no clear D. CDR3 DNA: TGTGCCAGCAGCCAAGTCCGGCTAGGAGAGACCCAGTACTTC. Residues: CASSQVRLGETQYF.